One and the same sample provided the 23 T cell receptor beta chains below, sequenced in a study of low-dose radiotherapy and immunotherapy resistance in tumors. This sample's time point: before trial treatment. TRAV- and TRBV-specific primers primed first-strand cDNA, covering alpha and beta chains. TCRs were put through 20 to 25 PCR cycles of amplification with Phusion. A constant-region primer and the V-primer adapter served as the primer pair. One entry per CDR3 protein results from TCRdb running MiXCR on the reads. The sample contains under 95,000 distinct CDR3 sequences, about a sixth of which appear only once. The sample consisted of PBMCs, taken before treatment. All receptors derive from a male donor with prostate cancer.

This clonotype was seen repeatedly, ten times or more. The chain couples TRBV10-1 to TRBJ1-5, with D uncertain. The CDR3 consists of 15 residues. V was clipped by 3 bases and J by 0 bases, with 9 bases between them. Germline V gene sequence: CDR1 WNHNN, CDR2 SYGVQD (reference sequence). The CDR3 loop reads CASSDWGNSNQPQHF. CDR3 nucleotides: TGCGCCAGCAGTGACTGGGGTAATAGCAATCAGCCCCAGCATTTT.

At least ten counts were recorded for this clonotype. The chain links TRBV7-2 to TRBJ1-5, with D possibly TRBD1 on 5 matching bases. This CDR3 region has 15 residues. Germline-derived CDR1 and CDR2 are SGHTA and FQGNSA. V was trimmed by 8 bases and J by 1 base, leaving 15 bases between them. This chain's CDR3 is CASGWAGGSNQPQHF. The CDR3 nucleotides are TGTGCCAGCGGATGGGCGGGGGGAAGCAATCAGCCCCAGCATTTT.

This clonotype came up many times. V and J are TRBV5-1 and TRBJ1-2; 7 bases match TRBD1. With V trimmed by 4 bases and J by 0 bases, 6 bases remained unmatched. Germline CDR1 reads SGHRS; CDR2 reads YFSETQ. The CDR3 is made up of 15 amino acids. CDR3 coding DNA: TGCGCCAGCAGCGGGGGACAGCCTCCTAACTATGGCTACACCTTC. It specifies CASSGGQPPNYGYTF.

This clonotype was detected ten times or more. The chain combines TRBV6-2 or TRBV6-3 with TRBJ2-7; the D is unclear. V was clipped by 5 bases and J by 3 bases, with 8 bases between them. In germline, CDR1 is MNHEY, CDR2 SVGEGT. The CDR3 covers 12 residues. The CDR3 is CASSALIYEQYF. CDR3 sequence (DNA): TGTGCCAGCAGTGCCCTCATCTACGAGCAGTACTTC.

By share, this clonotype counts as medium-sized (0.01 to 0.1%). This rearrangement joins TRBV5-1 to TRBJ2-2, with TRBD2 matching over 8 bases. V lost 10 bases to trimming and J lost 1 base; unmatched junction nucleotides: 6. Germline V gives CDR1 SGHRS, CDR2 YFSETQ. This CDR3 has 14 residues. CDR3 sequence reads: CASFSGGNTGELFF. CDR3 sequence (DNA): TGCGCCTCTTTCAGCGGGGGGAACACCGGGGAGCTGTTTTTT.

There are many counts of this clonotype. An end of the junction does not agree with germline; a read error may underlie this. The rearrangement links TRBV5-1 to TRBJ1-1; 9 bases map to TRBD1. Germline V lookup: CDR1 SGHRS, CDR2 YFSETQ. CDR3 length: 14 residues. This chain's CDR3 is CASRLEYRGRRAFF. The DNA of the CDR3 is TGCGCCAGCAGGTTGGAGTACAGGGGGCGTCGAGCTTTCTTT.

The sample holds many counts of this clonotype. This chain links TRBV27 with TRBJ2-7; possibly TRBD2 for D (6 bases). V lost 6 bases, J lost 7 bases, and 28 bases lay in between. This CDR3 has 17 residues. Germline CDR1 and CDR2: MNHEY and SMNVEV (reference sequence). This CDR3 is CASSPRRGGGQTREQYF. The CDR3 bases are TGTGCCAGCAGCCCTAGGAGGGGCGGCGGCCAAACTAGGGAGCAGTACTTC.

This clonotype appeared many times. The rearrangement uses TRBV29-1 and TRBJ1-1, with D perhaps matching TRBD1 (6 bases). Deletions cut 6 bases from V and 4 bases from J, with 12 bases between. The CDR3 runs to 12 residues. Germline CDR1 and CDR2: SQVTM and ANQGSEA. The CDR3 loop reads CSVGGGGTEAFF. CDR3 in DNA: TGCAGCGTCGGGGGGGGCGGCACTGAAGCTTTCTTT.

This clonotype was observed many times. V is TRBV6-5 and J is TRBJ2-1; 10 positions match TRBD2. Trimming took 8 bases from V and 6 from J; bases not matched to a gene: 7. The CDR3 is 14 amino acids. Germline V CDR1 and CDR2: MNHEY, SVGAGI. This CDR3 reads CASHLAGASNEQFF. CDR3 DNA: TGTGCCAGCCACCTAGCGGGGGCCTCCAATGAGCAGTTCTTC.

This clonotype was counted at least ten times. This rearrangement joins TRBV20-1 to TRBJ1-5; the D is unclear. The CDR3 length is 13 residues. Trimming cost V 2 bases and J 4 bases, with 9 bases left between them. Germline V lookup: CDR1 DFQATT, CDR2 SNEGSKA (reference sequence). Written as DNA, the CDR3 is TGCAGTGCTAGACCCGGGGTAAATCAGCCCCAGCATTTT. Translated: CSARPGVNQPQHF.

This clonotype was seen many times. V and J are TRBV7-7 and TRBJ2-1, with 14 bases matching TRBD2. The CDR3 loop spans 15 amino acids. The junction had 5 bases not matched to a gene; V was cut back by 4 bases and J by 9 bases. The V gene's germline CDR1 is SSHAT and CDR2 FNYEAQ (reference sequence). The CDR3, as DNA: TGTGCCAGCAGCTCGACTAGCGGGGGGGCCGGTGAGCAGTTCTTC. Protein sequence: CASSSTSGGAGEQFF.

This clonotype was found a few times. This chain joins TRBV9 and TRBJ2-3; 7 bases are a match to TRBD2. From germline, CDR1 is SGDLS and CDR2 YYNGEE. V trimming: 0 bases; J trimming: 7 bases; junction bases outside the gene matches: 8. The CDR3 has 15 amino acids. Written as DNA, the CDR3 is TGTGCCAGCAGCGTAGGCCCCGAAGCGGGGAATACGCAGTATTTT. Amino acids: CASSVGPEAGNTQYF. The complete variable domain, with remaining parts taken from reference TRBV9 and TRBJ2-3, reads DSGVTQTPKHLITATGQRVTLRCSPRSGDLSVYWYQQSLDQGLQFLIQYYNGEERAKGNILERFSAQQFPDLHSELNLSSLELGDSALYFCASSVGPEAGNTQYFGPGTRLTVL.

As to this clonotype: This sequence is one base from a far larger clone and is likely a read error. The V gene is TRBV11-3, the J gene TRBJ2-7; 9 bases agree with TRBD1. This CDR3 has 15 amino acids. V was clipped by 5 bases and J by 7 bases; unmatched bases: 12. The germline V gene has CDR1 SGHNT and CDR2 YENEEA. CDR3 amino acids: CASSGRDRAYNEQYF. The CDR3 nucleotides read TGTGCCAGCAGCGGTCGGGACAGGGCATACAATGAGCAGTACTTC. The complete variable domain, with remaining parts taken from reference TRBV11-3 and TRBJ2-7, reads EAGVVQSPRYKIIEKKQPVAFWCNPISGHNTLYWYLQNLGQGPELLIRYENEEAVDDSQLPKDRFSAERLKGVDSTLKIQPAELGDSAVYLCASSGRDRAYNEQYFGPGTRLTVT.

This clonotype was seen at least ten times. The chain links TRBV6-2 or TRBV6-3 to TRBJ2-5, with 8 bases fitting TRBD1. The V segment lost 0 bases and the J segment 2 bases; nucleotides outside the gene matches: 5. The CDR3 runs to 16 residues. From germline, CDR1 is MNHEY and CDR2 SVGEGT. The CDR3 bases are TGTGCCAGCAGTTACTCTGCGACAGGGGTACAAGAGACCCAGTACTTC. It translates to CASSYSATGVQETQYF.

As regards this clonotype: This could be a read error, since a much larger clone is one nucleotide away. The J gene is TRBJ1-1, the V gene TRBV19, with no clear D. The CDR3 is made up of 13 amino acids. The germline V gene has CDR1 LNHDA and CDR2 SQIVND (reference sequence). This CDR3 is CARSNRGDTEAFF. The CDR3 DNA sequence: TGTGCCAGGAGTAATCGTGGGGACACTGAAGCTTTCTTT.

This clonotype was counted ten times or more. CDR3 loop: CASSLGAGPPDYGYTF. The CDR3 bases are TGTGCCAGCAGCTTAGGGGCAGGTCCACCTGACTATGGCTACACCTTC. The rearrangement uses TRBV7-9 and TRBJ1-2; unclear D gene. The CDR3 sequence is 16 residues long. Germline assignment: CDR1 SEHNR and CDR2 FQNEAQ (reference sequence). Trimming pared 1 base from V and 3 bases from J, leaving 15 bases between.

Concerning this clonotype itself: The junction shows a germline mismatch at one end, possibly a read error. The rearrangement uses TRBV4-1 and TRBJ2-7; D may be TRBD1 or TRBD2 (9 bases each). CDR1 is MGHRA, CDR2 YSYEKL, per germline. CDR3 length: 16 residues. This CDR3 reads CASSQESGGTGNEQYF. DNA of the CDR3: TGTGCCAGCAGCCAAGAGAGCGGGGGGACAGGGAATGAGCAGTACTTC.

This clonotype was counted ten times or more. The chain employs TRBV7-6 and TRBJ1-1, with D perhaps TRBD1 (5 bases). There are 13 residues in the CDR3. CDR1 is SGHVS, CDR2 FNYEAQ, per germline. V shed 0 bases and J shed 8 bases, with 10 bases lying between them. The CDR3: CASSLANEGEAFF. The CDR3 DNA reads as TGTGCCAGCAGCTTAGCGAATGAGGGGGAAGCTTTCTTT.

This clonotype was observed at least ten times. The V and J genes are TRBV28 and TRBJ2-7; TRBD1 aligns across 7 bases. This CDR3 has 14 amino acids. CDR1 and CDR2 (germline): MDHEN, SYDVKM. V lost 6 bases and J lost 2; bases outside the gene matches: 7. CDR3 sequence reads: CASRTPGQTYEQYF. CDR3 sequence (DNA): TGTGCCAGCAGAACACCGGGACAGACCTACGAGCAGTACTTC.

Comment on this clonotype: A much larger clone lies a single base off, so this may be a read error. The chain combines TRBV20-1 with TRBJ2-1, with D tentatively TRBD2 (5 bases). Trimming left V 3 bases short and J 13 bases short, with 19 bases between. The CDR3 loop spans 13 amino acids. Germline values: CDR1 DFQATT, CDR2 SNEGSKA (reference sequence). CDR3 nucleotides: TGCAGTGCTAGGGCCCCCCAAAGGGAGACCCAGTTCTTC. Translating it yields CSARAPQRETQFF.

The gene calls are TRBV14 and TRBJ2-1; weak D call: TRBD2 (5 bases). Germline V CDR1 and CDR2: SGHDN, FVKESK. CDR3 length equals 13 residues. With 1 base removed from V and 10 bases from J, the gap between germline ends came to 11 bases. CDR3 loop: CASSQGLAREQFF. In DNA, the CDR3 is TGTGCCAGCAGCCAAGGGCTAGCTCGGGAGCAGTTCTTC.

Many counts were recorded for this clonotype. CDR3 bases: TGTGCCAGCAGCTTACCGACTAGCTATACGCAGTATTTT. It is translated as CASSLPTSYTQYF. This sequence joins TRBV7-2 and TRBJ2-3, with 7 bases identical to TRBD2. Germline V CDR1 and CDR2: SGHTA, FQGNSA. The CDR3 has 13 residues. Trimming cost V 2 bases and J 7 bases; bases outside gene matches: 3.

This clonotype occurred many times. The rearrangement uses TRBV11-2 and TRBJ2-7, with unresolved D. Between the trimmed V and J ends, which lost 1 base and 6 bases, there was a span of 4 bases. The length of the CDR3 is 11 residues. The germline gives CDR1 SGHAT, CDR2 FQNNGV. The CDR3 loop is CASSLGIEQYF. CDR3 in DNA: TGTGCCAGCAGCTTAGGGATCGAGCAGTACTTC.